This is a list of T cell receptor beta chains from one sample in a study of blood T cells in healthy people across ages. TCRdb reprocessed the 5' RACE reads with MiXCR, giving one entry per CDR3 protein. The table shows 1,500,000 or so distinct CDR3 sequences, with approximately 63% occurring only once. The specimen sequenced was blood. The origin of the receptors is a man in his late teens or twenties in good health. Each CDR3 is given with its conserved first and last residue.

>TRBJ2-4|TRBV20-1
CSARFLAGDREQYF
>TRBJ2-5|TRBV5-5
CASGQVGPHEQYF
>TRBJ2-5|TRBV5-6
CASSLEAGGLRVETQYF
>TRBJ1-2|TRBV20-1
CSARDPTGNEYGYTF
>TRBJ2-7|TRBV4-1
CASSQEGQPYEQYF
>TRBJ2-1|TRBV6-5
CASSGRAPYNEQFF
>TRBJ1-5|TRBV4-1
CASSQVGGGNQPQHF
>TRBJ2-4|TRBV4-3
CASSPSPGQGAKNIQYF
>TRBJ2-1|TRBV7-2
CASSFFLYEQFF
>TRBJ2-2|TRBV7-9
CASSLRLGFLANTGELFF
>TRBJ2-3|TRBV11-2
CASSLTTGLVSDTQYF
>TRBJ1-4|TRBV20-1
CSAKNWGSGGEKLFF
>.|TRBV4-1
CASSQERTGLPYEQYF
>TRBJ2-7|TRBV5-1
CASSTLDPSSYEQYF